Listed below are T cell receptor beta chains from one sample, sequenced in a study of regulatory T cells in long-lasting Graves disease. TCRdb recomputed calls from the multiplex PCR reads with MiXCR, one row per CDR3 protein. The sample includes 310,000 or so distinct CDR3 sequences, 20% of them seen just once. The sequences come from peripheral blood mononuclear cells (PBMCs), collected when the disease was refractory, from a patient treated with antithyroid drugs. The receptors come from a female donor with Graves disease. The CDR3 runs from the conserved cysteine through the conserved F or W. D genes are given only for firm matches. A clone size is listed for some rows: how often the clone was seen (once, few, many), or a class if it is expanded.

size,J,V,D,CDR3,DNA
NA,TRBJ1-5,TRBV19,NA,CASSIMSGGDQPQHF,TGTGCCAGTAGTATTATGTCGGGTGGGGACCAGCCCCAGCATTTT
NA,TRBJ1-2,TRBV20-1,NA,CSATPGQPYGYTF,TGCAGTGCGACCCCGGGGCAACCCTATGGCTACACCTTC
NA,TRBJ2-3,TRBV6-1,NA,CASSEGNRLRTDTQYF,TGTGCCAGCAGTGAAGGGAACAGGCTACGCACAGATACGCAGTATTTT
once,TRBJ2-7,TRBV5-1,TRBD2,CASSLVVAGRREQYF,TGCGCCAGCAGCTTGGTGGTAGCGGGAAGGCGAGAGCAGTACTTC
many,TRBJ1-6,TRBV7-2,NA,CASSLAHRSYNSPLHF,TGTGCCAGCAGCTTAGCACACCGCTCCTATAATTCACCCCTCCACTTT
many,TRBJ1-2,TRBV12-3/TRBV12-4,TRBD1,CASSFTAGGAYGYTF,TGTGCCAGCAGTTTCACGGCAGGGGGCGCCTATGGCTACACCTTC
NA,TRBJ2-7,TRBV11-2,TRBD1,CASSEIRGHPYEQYF,TGTGCCAGCAGTGAAATCAGGGGGCACCCCTACGAGCAGTACTTC
NA,TRBJ2-7,TRBV7-9,NA,CASSLGGPGYEQYF,TGTGCCAGCAGCTTAGGGGGCCCCGGATACGAGCAGTACTTC
many,TRBJ2-2,TRBV7-2,NA,CASSLAYDRLNTGELFF,TGTGCCAGCAGCTTAGCGTACGACAGGCTGAACACCGGGGAGCTGTTTTTT
NA,TRBJ1-5,TRBV18,NA,CASSTSTQVVNQPQHF,TGTGCCAGCTCAACGAGCACACAGGTGGTCAATCAGCCCCAGCATTTT
many,TRBJ1-5,TRBV2,NA,CASYGGLNQPQHF,TGTGCCAGCTATGGGGGGCTCAATCAGCCCCAGCATTTT
once,TRBJ2-1,TRBV27,TRBD2,CASMTRGGNEQFF,TGTGCCAGCATGACTCGGGGAGGGAATGAGCAGTTCTTC
NA,TRBJ1-1,TRBV5-1,TRBD1,CASSLIQTGGTEAFF,TGCGCCAGCAGCCTCATCCAGACAGGGGGCACTGAAGCTTTCTTT
many,TRBJ2-7,TRBV5-1,NA,CASSPRGFGGRTYEQYF,TGCGCCAGCAGTCCCAGAGGTTTCGGGGGTAGAACCTACGAGCAGTACTTC
many,TRBJ2-5,TRBV11-2,TRBD1,CASSSHRTGQETQYF,TGTGCCAGCAGCTCGCATAGGACAGGGCAAGAGACCCAGTACTTC
many,TRBJ2-5,TRBV29-1,NA,CSVDPLGGGTQYF,TGCAGCGTTGACCCACTAGGAGGTGGGACCCAGTACTTC
NA,TRBJ1-1,TRBV7-9,NA,CASSLDGTTNTEAFF,TGTGCCAGCAGCTTAGATGGGACAACCAACACTGAAGCTTTCTTT
few,TRBJ1-5,TRBV6-1,NA,CASSERGVGSHSNQPQHF,TGTGCCAGCAGTGAAAGGGGGGTCGGCAGCCATAGCAATCAGCCCCAGCATTTT
few,TRBJ2-1,TRBV5-4,NA,CASRPEAGRTYNEQFF,TGTGCCAGCAGACCGGAGGCGGGGAGGACCTACAATGAGCAGTTCTTC
few,TRBJ2-2,TRBV5-1,NA,CASSPNSNTGELFF,TGCGCCAGCAGCCCAAACTCGAACACCGGGGAGCTGTTTTTT
many,TRBJ1-2,TRBV12-3/TRBV12-4,NA,CASSYPGLYGYTF,TGTGCCAGCAGTTATCCGGGACTCTATGGCTACACCTTC
few,TRBJ1-2,TRBV20-1,NA,CSATGRIQGGYTF,TGCAGTGCTACCGGGAGAATCCAGGGTGGCTACACCTTC
NA,TRBJ1-1,TRBV9,NA,CASSVGPSSTEAFF,TGTGCCAGCAGCGTAGGGCCTTCGTCCACTGAAGCTTTCTTT
NA,TRBJ2-7,TRBV3-1,TRBD1,CASSQVGQGASYEQYF,TGTGCCAGCAGCCAAGTCGGACAGGGGGCCTCCTACGAGCAGTACTTC
many,TRBJ1-1,TRBV30,NA,CAWTPGGEAFF,TGTGCCTGGACCCCCGGGGGTGAAGCTTTCTTT
many,TRBJ1-4,TRBV7-2,NA,CASSRTNEKLFF,TGTGCCAGCAGCAGGACCAATGAAAAACTGTTTTTT
few,TRBJ2-5,TRBV7-2,NA,CASSFRTQETQYF,TGTGCCAGCAGCTTTCGGACCCAAGAGACCCAGTACTTC
NA,TRBJ2-2,TRBV5-6,NA,CASSQGGELFF,TGTGCCAGCAGCCAAGGCGGGGAGCTGTTTTTT
many,TRBJ1-2,TRBV3-1,NA,CASSHRDQDGYTF,TGTGCCAGCAGCCACCGGGACCAAGATGGCTACACCTTC
NA,TRBJ1-1,TRBV6-1,NA,CASSLKGGPEAFF,TGTGCCAGCAGCTTAAAGGGGGGCCCGGAAGCTTTCTTT
many,TRBJ1-5,TRBV28,TRBD1,CASSSGQAIQPQHF,TGTGCCAGCAGTTCTGGACAGGCCATTCAGCCCCAGCATTTT
few,TRBJ1-5,TRBV10-3,TRBD1,CAISENRGNQPQHF,TGTGCCATCAGTGAAAACAGGGGAAATCAGCCCCAGCATTTT
NA,TRBJ1-1,TRBV7-2,NA,CASSVQGYTEAFF,TGTGCCAGCAGCGTACAGGGTTACACTGAAGCTTTCTTT
many,TRBJ1-2,TRBV6-1,TRBD1,CASSGLQGNYGYTF,TGTGCCAGCAGTGGACTACAGGGGAACTATGGCTACACCTTC
NA,TRBJ1-5,TRBV7-3,NA,CASSLGQGAFNQPQHF,TGTGCCAGCAGCCTAGGCCAGGGAGCTTTCAATCAGCCCCAGCATTTT
few,TRBJ1-6,TRBV7-9,NA,CASSFGGASNSPLHF,TGTGCCAGCAGCTTCGGGGGAGCGAGTAATTCACCCCTCCACTTT
NA,TRBJ1-5,TRBV12-3/TRBV12-4,TRBD1,CASSRQGSNQPRHF,TGTGCCAGCAGTCGACAGGGGTCCAATCAGCCCCGGCATTTT
few,TRBJ2-7,TRBV25-1,TRBD2,CASSLGLAAGSGGEQYF,TGTGCCAGCAGTCTGGGACTAGCGGCTGGGAGTGGGGGCGAGCAGTACTTC
NA,TRBJ2-7,TRBV30,TRBD1,CAWSSGTGVWEQYF,TGTGCCTGGAGTTCCGGGACAGGGGTTTGGGAGCAGTACTTC
many,TRBJ1-4,TRBV6-1,NA,CASRTGGAGEKLFF,TGTGCCAGCAGGACGGGGGGCGCCGGTGAAAAACTGTTTTTT
many,TRBJ1-3,TRBV11-2,NA,CASSPSRVLGNTIYF,TGTGCCAGCAGCCCCTCGAGGGTCCTTGGAAACACCATATATTTT
many,TRBJ2-2,TRBV19,NA,CASSIMRGRGTGELFF,TGTGCCAGTAGTATCATGAGGGGCCGAGGCACCGGGGAGCTGTTTTTT
few,TRBJ2-7,TRBV20-1,NA,CSARWVGGRDPDALSYEQYF,TGCAGTGCTAGGTGGGTGGGTGGCAGGGACCCCGACGCCCTCTCCTACGAGCAGTACTTC
NA,TRBJ2-1,TRBV11-2,TRBD2,CASSLVAGESVEQFF,TGTGCCAGCAGCTTAGTAGCGGGGGAGTCGGTTGAGCAGTTCTTC
few,TRBJ2-7,TRBV6-9,NA,CASSYGHRVSYEQYF,TGTGCCAGCAGTTACGGCCACAGGGTGAGCTACGAGCAGTACTTC
NA,TRBJ2-3,TRBV28,NA,CASSLGRYTDTQYF,TGTGCCAGCAGTCTCGGACGGTACACGGATACGCAGTATTTT
few,TRBJ1-6,TRBV9,NA,CASSVVGGGNSPLHF,TGTGCCAGCAGCGTAGTAGGGGGAGGTAATTCACCCCTCCACTTT
many,TRBJ2-5,TRBV30,TRBD2,CAWRGSGGSETQYF,TGTGCCTGGAGGGGTAGCGGGGGGTCAGAGACCCAGTACTTC